The next 3 T cell receptor beta chains were all read from a single sample in a study of blood T cell repertoires in COVID-19 (TCRdb year 2020). Preparation of the library involved the immunoSEQ multiplex PCR assay. TCRdb took over this immuneACCESS table, retaining in-frame rearrangements with V and J assigned. Such tables are incomplete; in checked studies, under half of the missing clones stem from an unresolved V gene, and the remainder is unexplained. This sample lists 75,000 or so clones; approximately 78% were detected once. The ten largest clones add up to around a third of the sample. Sample: peripheral blood. The receptors were sampled from a woman in her seventies with acute or convalescent COVID-19.

The gene calls are TRBV5-6 and TRBJ2-7; D call uncertain. Trimming left V 2 bases short and J 4 bases short, with 10 bases between. The CDR3 is 13 amino acids. CDR1 is SGHDT, CDR2 YYEEEE, per germline. The CDR3 DNA reads as TGTGCCAGCAGCTTATTGGAGTATTACGAGCAGTACTTC. Translation gives CASSLLEYYEQYF.

The rearrangement joins TRBV19 to TRBJ2-1; 8 nucleotides agree with TRBD1. Germline V lookup: CDR1 LNHDA, CDR2 SQIVND (reference sequence). The CDR3 covers 16 residues. V lost 1 base to trimming and J lost 5 bases; unmatched junction nucleotides: 7. This CDR3 is CASSIVSGRGHNEQFF. The CDR3, as DNA: TGTGCCAGTAGTATAGTCTCCGGCAGGGGGCACAATGAGCAGTTCTTC. Filled out from reference TRBV19 and TRBJ2-1, the complete variable domain reads DGGITQSPKYLFRKEGQNVTLSCEQNLNHDAMYWYRQDPGQGLRLIYYSQIVNDFQKGDIAEGYSVSREKKESFPLTVTSAQKNPTAFYLCASSIVSGRGHNEQFFGPGTRLTVL.

This sequence joins TRBV7-2 and TRBJ2-3; 9 nucleotides line up with TRBD2. Germline loops: CDR1 SGHTA, CDR2 FQGNSA. The CDR3 has 17 residues. J lost 0 bases, V lost 0 bases, and 4 bases had no gene match. In nucleotides, the CDR3 is TGTGCCAGCAGCTTAGCGGGTCTAGCGGGAAGCACAGATACGCAGTATTTT. Translated, it gives CASSLAGLAGSTDTQYF.